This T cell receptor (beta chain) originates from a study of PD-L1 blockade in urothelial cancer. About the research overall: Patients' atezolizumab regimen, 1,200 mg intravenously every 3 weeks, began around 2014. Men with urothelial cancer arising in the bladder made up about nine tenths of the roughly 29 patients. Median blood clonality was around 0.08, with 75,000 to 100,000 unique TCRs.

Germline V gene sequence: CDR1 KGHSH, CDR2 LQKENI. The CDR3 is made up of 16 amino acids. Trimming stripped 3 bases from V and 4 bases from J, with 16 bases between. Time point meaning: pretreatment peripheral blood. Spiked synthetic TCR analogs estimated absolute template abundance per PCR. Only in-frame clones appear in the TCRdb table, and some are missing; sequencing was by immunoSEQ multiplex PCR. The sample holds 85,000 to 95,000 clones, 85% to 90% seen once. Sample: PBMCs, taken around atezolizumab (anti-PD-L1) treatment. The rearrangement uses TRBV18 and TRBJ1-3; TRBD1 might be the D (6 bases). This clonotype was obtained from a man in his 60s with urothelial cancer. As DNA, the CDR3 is TGTGCCAGCTCACCCTACACAGGGCAACCGGGAAACACCATATATTTT. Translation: CASSPYTGQPGNTIYF.